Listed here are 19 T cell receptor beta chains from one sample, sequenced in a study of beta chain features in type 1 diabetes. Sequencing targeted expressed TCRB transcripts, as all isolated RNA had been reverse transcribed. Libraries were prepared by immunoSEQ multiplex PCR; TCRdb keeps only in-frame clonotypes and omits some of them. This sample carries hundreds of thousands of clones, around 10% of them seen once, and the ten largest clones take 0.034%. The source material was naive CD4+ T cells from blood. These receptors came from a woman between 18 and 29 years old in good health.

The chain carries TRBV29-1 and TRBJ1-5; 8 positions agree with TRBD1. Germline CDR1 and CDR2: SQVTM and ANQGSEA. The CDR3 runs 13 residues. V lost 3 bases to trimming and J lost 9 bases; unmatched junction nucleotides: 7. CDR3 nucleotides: TGCAGCGTTGAGTGGGCAGGGGGCGGGCCCCAGCATTTT. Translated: CSVEWAGGGPQHF.

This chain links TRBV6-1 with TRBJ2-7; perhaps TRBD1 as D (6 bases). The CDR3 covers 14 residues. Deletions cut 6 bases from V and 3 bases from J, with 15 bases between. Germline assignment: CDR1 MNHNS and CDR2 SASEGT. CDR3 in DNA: TGTGCCAGCAGAATATACAGGGCGAGCTACGAGCAGTACTTC. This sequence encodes CASRIYRASYEQYF.

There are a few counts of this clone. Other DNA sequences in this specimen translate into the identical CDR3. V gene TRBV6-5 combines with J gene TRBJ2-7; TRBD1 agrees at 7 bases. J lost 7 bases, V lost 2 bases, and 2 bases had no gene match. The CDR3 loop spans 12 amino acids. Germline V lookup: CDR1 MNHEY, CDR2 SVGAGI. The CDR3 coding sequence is TGTGCCAGCAGTTACGACAGGGATGAGCAGTACTTC. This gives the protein CASSYDRDEQYF.

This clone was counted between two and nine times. This chain's CDR3 is CASSLGDLRSGNTIYF. In DNA, the CDR3 is TGTGCCAGCAGCTTAGGAGATTTGAGGTCTGGAAACACCATATATTTT. V is TRBV7-9 and J is TRBJ1-3, with no clear D. Trimming shortened V by 1 base and J by 1 base, and 11 bases separated the two germline ends. This CDR3 has 16 residues. Germline V gives CDR1 SEHNR, CDR2 FQNEAQ (reference sequence).

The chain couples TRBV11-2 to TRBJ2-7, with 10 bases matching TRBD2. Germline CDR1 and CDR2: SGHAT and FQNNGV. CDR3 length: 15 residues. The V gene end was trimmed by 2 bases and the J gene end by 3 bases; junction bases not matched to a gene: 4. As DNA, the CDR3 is TGTGCCAGCAGCTTACGTCTAGCGGGGGACTACGAGCAGTACTTC. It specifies CASSLRLAGDYEQYF.

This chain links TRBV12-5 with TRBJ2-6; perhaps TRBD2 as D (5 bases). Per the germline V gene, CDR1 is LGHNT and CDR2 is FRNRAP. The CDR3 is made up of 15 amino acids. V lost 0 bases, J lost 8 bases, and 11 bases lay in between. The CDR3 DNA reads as TGTGCTAGTGGTTTGGTACGGGAAGGTACCAACGTCCTGACTTTC. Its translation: CASGLVREGTNVLTF.

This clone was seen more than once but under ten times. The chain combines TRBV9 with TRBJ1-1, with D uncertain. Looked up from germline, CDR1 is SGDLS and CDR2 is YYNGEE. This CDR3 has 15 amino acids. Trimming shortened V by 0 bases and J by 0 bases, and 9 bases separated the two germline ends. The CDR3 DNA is TGTGCCAGCAGCGTAGAGGCCAGGTTGAACACTGAAGCTTTCTTT. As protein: CASSVEARLNTEAFF.

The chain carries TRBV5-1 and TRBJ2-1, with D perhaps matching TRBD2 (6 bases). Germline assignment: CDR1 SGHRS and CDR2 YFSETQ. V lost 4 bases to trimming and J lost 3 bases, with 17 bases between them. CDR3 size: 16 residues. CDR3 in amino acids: CASSQEGVVGYNEQFF. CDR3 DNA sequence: TGCGCCAGCAGCCAGGAGGGCGTGGTGGGCTACAATGAGCAGTTCTTC.

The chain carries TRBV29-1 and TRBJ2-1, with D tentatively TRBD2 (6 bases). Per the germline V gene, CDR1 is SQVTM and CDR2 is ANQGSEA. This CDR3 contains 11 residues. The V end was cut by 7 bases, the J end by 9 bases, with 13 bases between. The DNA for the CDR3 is TGCAGCGGTGGAGACGGGGGTGAGCAGTTCTTC. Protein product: CSGGDGGEQFF.

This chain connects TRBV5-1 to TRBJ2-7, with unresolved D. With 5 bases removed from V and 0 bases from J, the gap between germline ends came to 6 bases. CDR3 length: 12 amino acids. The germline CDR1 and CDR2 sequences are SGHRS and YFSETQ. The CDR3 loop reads CASSDTSYEQYF. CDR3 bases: TGCGCCAGCAGTGACACCTCCTACGAGCAGTACTTC. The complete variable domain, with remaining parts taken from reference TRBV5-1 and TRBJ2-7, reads KAGVTQTPRYLIKTRGQQVTLSCSPISGHRSVSWYQQTPGQGLQFLFEYFSETQRNKGNFPGRFSGRQFSNSRSEMNVSTLELGDSALYLCASSDTSYEQYFGPGTRLTVT.

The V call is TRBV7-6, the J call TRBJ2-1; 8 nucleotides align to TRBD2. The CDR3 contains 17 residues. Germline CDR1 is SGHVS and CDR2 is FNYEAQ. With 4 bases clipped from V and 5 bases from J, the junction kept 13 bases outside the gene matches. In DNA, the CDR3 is TGTGCCAGCAGCTCCGCTAGCGGGTTCTTTCGTAACAATGAGCAGTTCTTC. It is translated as CASSSASGFFRNNEQFF.

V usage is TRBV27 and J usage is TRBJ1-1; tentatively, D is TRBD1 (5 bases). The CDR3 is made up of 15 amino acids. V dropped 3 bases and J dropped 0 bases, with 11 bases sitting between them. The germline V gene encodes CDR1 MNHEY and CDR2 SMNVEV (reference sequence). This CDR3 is CASSFARGLNTEAFF. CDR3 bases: TGTGCCAGCAGTTTCGCCCGGGGGTTGAACACTGAAGCTTTCTTT.

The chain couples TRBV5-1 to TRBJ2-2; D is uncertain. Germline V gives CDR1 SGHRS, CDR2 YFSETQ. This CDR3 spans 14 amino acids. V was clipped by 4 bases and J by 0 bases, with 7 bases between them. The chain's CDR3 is CASSSTANTGELFF. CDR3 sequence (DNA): TGCGCCAGCAGCAGCACAGCGAACACCGGGGAGCTGTTTTTT.

CDR3: CASSPLPSGSSLDTQYF. CDR3 coding DNA: TGTGCCAGCTCACCACTCCCTAGCGGGAGTTCTTTAGATACGCAGTATTTT. This chain links TRBV18 with TRBJ2-3, with 10 bases aligning to TRBD2. The CDR3 is made up of 17 amino acids. J lost 5 bases, V lost 1 base, and 9 bases had no gene match. Germline V gives CDR1 KGHSH, CDR2 LQKENI.

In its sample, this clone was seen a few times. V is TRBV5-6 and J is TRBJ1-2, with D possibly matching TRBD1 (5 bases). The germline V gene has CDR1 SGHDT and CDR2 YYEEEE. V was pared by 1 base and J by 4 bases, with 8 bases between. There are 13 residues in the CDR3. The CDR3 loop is CASSLRGSYGYTF. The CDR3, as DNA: TGTGCCAGCAGCTTGAGGGGTTCCTATGGCTACACCTTC.

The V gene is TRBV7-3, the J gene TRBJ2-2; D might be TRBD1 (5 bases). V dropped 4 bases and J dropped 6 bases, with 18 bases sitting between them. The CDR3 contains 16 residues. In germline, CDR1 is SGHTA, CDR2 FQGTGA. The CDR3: CASSSDGGRGAGELFF. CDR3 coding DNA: TGTGCCAGCAGCTCTGATGGTGGAAGGGGTGCCGGGGAGCTGTTTTTT. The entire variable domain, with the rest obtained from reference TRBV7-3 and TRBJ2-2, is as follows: GAGVSQTPSNKVTEKGKYVELRCDPISGHTALYWYRQSLGQGPEFLIYFQGTGAADDSGLPNDRFFAVRPEGSVSTLKIQRTERGDSAVYLCASSSDGGRGAGELFFGEGSRLTVL.

CDR3 loop: CASSSPGIGDGYTF. CDR3 sequence (DNA): TGTGCCAGCAGTAGCCCGGGTATAGGGGATGGCTACACCTTC. The chain employs TRBV6-6 and TRBJ1-2; a possible D gene is TRBD1 (5 bases). V was cut by 5 bases and J by 6 bases, with 16 bases left in between. The CDR3 has 14 amino acids. Germline CDR1 is MNHNY and CDR2 is SVGAGI (reference sequence).

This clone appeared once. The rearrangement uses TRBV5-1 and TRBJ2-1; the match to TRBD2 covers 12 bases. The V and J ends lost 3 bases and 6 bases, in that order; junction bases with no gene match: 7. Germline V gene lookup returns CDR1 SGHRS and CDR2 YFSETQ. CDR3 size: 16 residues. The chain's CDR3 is CASSSNLAGGFNEQFF. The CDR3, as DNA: TGCGCCAGCAGCTCCAATCTAGCGGGAGGGTTCAATGAGCAGTTCTTC.

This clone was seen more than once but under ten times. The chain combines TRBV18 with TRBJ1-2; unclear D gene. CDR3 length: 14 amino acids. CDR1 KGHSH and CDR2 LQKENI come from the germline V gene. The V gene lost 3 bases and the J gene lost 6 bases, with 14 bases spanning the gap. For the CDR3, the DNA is TGTGCCAGCTCACCCCGGACTGAGCGGGATGGCTACACCTTC. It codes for CASSPRTERDGYTF.